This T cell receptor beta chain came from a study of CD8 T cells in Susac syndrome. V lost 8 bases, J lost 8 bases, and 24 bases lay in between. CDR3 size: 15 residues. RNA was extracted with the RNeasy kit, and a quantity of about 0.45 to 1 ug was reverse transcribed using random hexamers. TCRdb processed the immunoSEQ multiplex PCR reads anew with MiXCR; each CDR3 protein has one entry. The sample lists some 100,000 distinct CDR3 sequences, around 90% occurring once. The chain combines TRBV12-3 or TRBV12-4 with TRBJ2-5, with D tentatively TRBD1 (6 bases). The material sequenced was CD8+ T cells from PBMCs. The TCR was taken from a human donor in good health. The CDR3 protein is CASGAPGAHKSTQYF. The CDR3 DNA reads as TGTGCCAGCGGCGCCCCAGGGGCCCACAAGTCTACCCAGTACTTC.